This TCR beta chain stems from a study of T cell responses to AZD1222 COVID-19 vaccine. Sequencing used immunoSEQ multiplex PCR; TCRdb keeps in-frame clones, though not all of them. The data show 98,000 or so clones, about nine tenths seen once. Pooling was applied to second doses at about 4 or about 12 weeks. The ends were cut back, 2 bases at V and 2 bases at J, with 16 bases in the middle. Germline-derived CDR1 and CDR2 are SGHTS and YDEGEE. The length of the CDR3 is 16 residues. Whole-study results and caveats: Nearly half of the spike-specific TCRs reportedly recognize variant regions that carry no mutations. Repertoire sampling occurred only after the peak T cell response.

As to this clone: No antigen is known for it.

The sequence was collected from an adult who received the AZD1222 COVID-19 vaccine. This specimen consisted of peripheral blood, obtained 28 days after the second AZD1222 dose. The chain couples TRBV5-8 to TRBJ1-1, with unresolved D. CDR3 sequence reads: CASSFGRYQVNTEAFF. The CDR3, as DNA: TGTGCCAGCAGCTTCGGACGGTACCAAGTTAACACTGAAGCTTTCTTT.